This TCR beta chain was retrieved from a study of spatial heterogeneity in lung cancer. The time point here: sample taken at primary tumor resection. Whole RNA, isolated from tumor, nontumor lung or frozen PBMC, was sequenced without prior sorting. Every TCR cDNA molecule bore its own unique molecular identifier. From the 5' RACE reads, TCRdb called clonotypes with MiXCR, one entry per CDR3 protein. This table has some 40,000 distinct CDR3 sequences, approximately 3.1% appearing once. This clonotype was recorded many times. The CDR3 runs to 14 residues. Germline-derived CDR1 and CDR2 are SGHTA and FQGNSA. The V segment lost 5 bases and the J segment 2 bases; nucleotides outside the gene matches: 5.

The rearrangement links TRBV7-2 to TRBJ2-7; 8 nucleotides line up with TRBD1. This receptor was identified in a male donor with early-stage non-small cell lung cancer. Sequences were derived from normal lung tissue next to the tumor, sampled at surgery. The CDR3 nucleotides read TGTGCCAGCAGCAGGGGACAGGCGACCTACGAGCAGTACTTC. Its protein product is CASSRGQATYEQYF.